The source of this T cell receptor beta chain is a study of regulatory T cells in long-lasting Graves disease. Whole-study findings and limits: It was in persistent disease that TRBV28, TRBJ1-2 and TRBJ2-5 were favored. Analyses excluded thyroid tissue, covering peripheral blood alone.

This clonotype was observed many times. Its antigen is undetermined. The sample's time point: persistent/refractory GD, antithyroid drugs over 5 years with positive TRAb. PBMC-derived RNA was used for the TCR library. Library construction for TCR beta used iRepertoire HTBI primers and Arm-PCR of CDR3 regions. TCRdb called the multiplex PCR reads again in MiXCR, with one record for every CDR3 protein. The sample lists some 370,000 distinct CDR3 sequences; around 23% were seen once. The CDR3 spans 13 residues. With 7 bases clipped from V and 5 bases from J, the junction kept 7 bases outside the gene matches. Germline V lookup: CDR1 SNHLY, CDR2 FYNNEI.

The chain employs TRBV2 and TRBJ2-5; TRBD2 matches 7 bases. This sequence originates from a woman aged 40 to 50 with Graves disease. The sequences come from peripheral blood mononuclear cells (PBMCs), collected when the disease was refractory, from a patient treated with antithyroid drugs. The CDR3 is CASIRGSGETQYF. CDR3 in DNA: TGTGCCAGCATCCGCGGGAGTGGGGAGACCCAGTACTTC. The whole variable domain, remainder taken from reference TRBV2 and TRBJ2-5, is EPEVTQTPSHQVTQMGQEVILRCVPISNHLYFYWYRQILGQKVEFLVSFYNNEISEKSEIFDDQFSVERPDGSNFTLKIRSTKLEDSAMYFCASIRGSGETQYFGPGTRLLVL.